This T cell receptor beta chain was documented in a study of blood T cells in healthy people across ages. Aged roughly 6 to 95, donors were systemically healthy Caucasians from Russia. Whenever a sample was processed, at least 6 million PBMCs were isolated. The second PCR ran roughly 7 to 12 cycles with a sample-barcoded 5' primer and J-beta primers. Each CDR3 protein is one row after TCRdb ran MiXCR on the 5' RACE reads. The sample yields approximately 800,000 distinct CDR3 sequences, more than 25% seen once. The same sample was also used in a study of T cells of mothers and their children. That work contributes: For cDNA synthesis, the complete extracted RNA was used (roughly 1.5 ug per 15 ul).

The sequencing sample was made of blood. The clonotype comes from a boy under 18 in good health.

The CDR3 spells CASSPQDTQYF. The CDR3 nucleotides read TGTGCCAGCAGCCCTCAAGATACGCAGTATTTT. The chain is built from TRBV7-9 and TRBJ2-3; unclear D gene. Looked up from germline, CDR1 is SEHNR and CDR2 is FQNEAQ (reference sequence). The CDR3 length is 11 residues. The V end was cut by 5 bases, the J end by 5 bases, with 5 bases between.